This T cell receptor (beta chain) was captured by sequencing in a study of vaccination effects on CD4 cells after COVID-19. Germline V lookup: CDR1 MNHNS, CDR2 SASEGT. V lost 4 bases, J lost 10 bases, and 20 bases lay in between. The length of the CDR3 is 16 residues. Sequencing was performed with immunoSEQ multiplex PCR; in TCRdb, only in-frame clones are kept and a portion is missing. Of tens of thousands of clones in the sample, roughly 79% are singletons; the top ten hold under 3%. For this clone: Antigen specificity is unknown.

Under the ViraFEST assay, PBMC were stimulated with viral peptide pools so that antigen-specific CD4+ T cells expanded. Sequencing was performed afterwards. Once cultured for 10 to 11 days, the cells underwent separation to obtain CD4+ T cells. Each vaccine recipient was nucleocapsid antibody negative and had no prior SARS-CoV-2 infection. Each well held 1.5 million to 2 million PBMC cultured with 7.5 to 10 ug/ml peptides and about 10 IU/ml IL-2. The sequence was collected from a human donor who received a COVID-19 vaccine. This rearrangement joins TRBV6-1 to TRBJ1-6; a possible D gene is TRBD1 (6 bases). Specimen: CD4+ T cells from PBMCs cultured with HCoV-NL63 spike peptides, collected before COVID-19 vaccination. CDR3 residues: CASSANLQGAGSPLHF. In DNA, the CDR3 is TGTGCCAGCAGTGCAAACTTACAGGGCGCTGGGTCACCCCTCCACTTT.